Listed below are T cell receptor beta chains from one sample, sequenced in a study of blood T cell repertoires in COVID-19. Repertoires were generated with immunoSEQ multiplex PCR, while TCRdb's copy carries only in-frame clones and drops some. Counted here are about 200,000 clones, about 80% occurring once; the ten biggest clones make up 6.5% to 8.5%. Source material: peripheral blood. The receptors come from a human donor with acute or convalescent COVID-19. The donor label of this sample is uncertain. Each CDR3 is given with its conserved first and last residue. The order of the fields is CDR3 protein, CDR3 DNA, J gene, CDR3 length, V gene, D gene. D genes are given only for firm matches.

CDR3: CASSLQASGSYEQYF; DNA: TGTGCCAGCAGTTTACAGGCTAGCGGATCCTACGAGCAGTACTTC; J: TRBJ2-7; length: 15; V: TRBV27; D: TRBD2
CDR3: CASSFGGLSGELFF; DNA: TGTGCCAGCAGCTTTGGAGGTCTCTCCGGGGAGCTGTTTTTT; J: TRBJ2-2; length: 14; V: TRBV7-9; D: .
CDR3: CASSKQGLNSNQPQHF; DNA: TGTGCCAGTAGTAAACAGGGTCTTAATAGCAATCAGCCCCAGCATTTT; J: TRBJ1-5; length: 16; V: TRBV19; D: .
CDR3: CSVAGTGGWETQYF; DNA: TGCAGCGTGGCCGGGACAGGGGGCTGGGAGACCCAGTACTTC; J: TRBJ2-5; length: 14; V: TRBV29-1; D: TRBD1
CDR3: CASSYRGQGYGYTF; DNA: TGTGCCAGCAGTTACCGGGGACAGGGGTATGGCTACACCTTC; J: TRBJ1-2; length: 14; V: TRBV6-5; D: TRBD1
CDR3: CASSLSAGRDEQYF; DNA: TGTGCCAGCAGTTTATCGGCGGGACGGGACGAGCAGTACTTC; J: TRBJ2-7; length: 14; V: TRBV27; D: .
CDR3: CASSFDSPSTDTQYF; DNA: TGTGCCAGCAGTTTTGACAGTCCTAGCACAGATACGCAGTATTTT; J: TRBJ2-3; length: 15; V: TRBV27; D: .
CDR3: CASSIRGDTEAFF; DNA: TGTGCCAGTAGTATCCGCGGGGATACTGAAGCTTTCTTT; J: TRBJ1-1; length: 13; V: TRBV19; D: .
CDR3: CASSPWTGSPGELFF; DNA: TGTGCCAGCAGCCCCTGGACAGGTTCCCCCGGGGAGCTGTTTTTT; J: TRBJ2-2; length: 15; V: TRBV9; D: TRBD1
CDR3: CASSSTYEQYF; DNA: TGTGCCAGCAGCTCCACCTACGAGCAGTACTTC; J: TRBJ2-7; length: 11; V: TRBV7-2; D: .